These 27 T cell receptor beta chains were all obtained from the same sample, sequenced in a study of blood T cell repertoires in COVID-19. Produced via immunoSEQ multiplex PCR; TCRdb's table is partial and in-frame only. The sample records roughly 120,000 clones, more than 65% being singletons. The sample taken for sequencing was peripheral blood. The source of these receptors is a man aged 50 to 60 with acute or convalescent COVID-19.

The chain has TRBV3-1 (or the pseudogene TRBV3-2) and TRBJ1-2, with D hard to call. The CDR3 length is 13 residues. The germline V and J ends were trimmed by 0 bases and 4 bases, with 6 bases remaining between them. From germline, CDR1 is LGHDT and CDR2 YNNKEL (reference sequence). CDR3: CASSQDRIYGYTF. CDR3 nucleotide sequence: TGTGCCAGCAGCCAAGACAGAATCTATGGCTACACCTTC.

The V and J genes are TRBV15 and TRBJ1-1, with D unclear. V was shortened by 0 bases and J by 0 bases, with 5 bases between the two germline ends. The CDR3 is 14 residues long. CDR1 LNHNV and CDR2 YYDKDF come from the germline V gene (reference sequence). CDR3 bases: TGTGCCACCAGCAGAGATAGCCTGAACACTGAAGCTTTCTTT. Translating gives CATSRDSLNTEAFF.

The chain couples TRBV6-5 to TRBJ2-7, with D perhaps TRBD2 (7 bases). The CDR3 length is 14 residues. CDR1 and CDR2 from the germline V gene are MNHEY and SVGAGI. V was cut by 5 bases and J by 6 bases, with 17 bases left in between. The CDR3 here is CASSRTAGTFEQYV. In nucleotides, the CDR3 is TGTGCCAGCAGTCGTACAGCGGGGACATTCGAGCAGTACGTC.

The rearrangement uses TRBV11-2 and TRBJ2-4, with D perhaps matching TRBD1 (6 bases). CDR1 SGHAT and CDR2 FQNNGV come from the germline V gene. Trimming left V 4 bases short and J 0 bases short, with 7 bases between. The CDR3 extends over 14 amino acids. The CDR3, as DNA: TGTGCCAGCAGCTGGGGACAAGCCAAAAACATTCAGTACTTC. It codes for CASSWGQAKNIQYF. The whole variable domain, remainder taken from reference TRBV11-2 and TRBJ2-4, is EAGVAQSPRYKIIEKRQSVAFWCNPISGHATLYWYQQILGQGPKLLIQFQNNGVVDDSQLPKDRFSAERLKGVDSTLKIQPAKLEDSAVYLCASSWGQAKNIQYFGAGTRLSVL.

This clone was detected only a few times. The chain has TRBV20-1 and TRBJ1-1, with 7 bases aligning to TRBD1. This CDR3 region has 11 residues. V gave up 5 bases and J gave up 12 bases; unmatched junction bases: 9. Germline V lookup: CDR1 DFQATT, CDR2 SNEGSKA (reference sequence). CDR3 nucleotides: TGCAGTGCTGGAAGCCGGGACAGAACTTTCTTT. Translating it yields CSAGSRDRTFF.

The rearrangement joins TRBV29-1 to TRBJ1-5, with unresolved D. From germline, CDR1 is SQVTM and CDR2 ANQGSEA. There are 13 residues in the CDR3. V was trimmed by 4 bases and J by 4 bases, leaving 11 bases between them. In DNA, the CDR3 is TGCAGCGTTGTTGTATCAGGAAATCAGCCCCAGCATTTT. The encoded protein is CSVVVSGNQPQHF.

The V call is TRBV13, the J call TRBJ1-5; perhaps TRBD1 as D (6 bases). Germline V lookup: CDR1 PRHDT, CDR2 FYEKMQ (reference sequence). CDR3 length: 15 amino acids. The V gene lost 2 bases and the J gene lost 7 bases, with 15 bases spanning the gap. The CDR3 is CASSLSGRGGQPQHF. CDR3 nucleotide sequence: TGTGCCAGCAGCTTATCGGGCAGGGGAGGGCAGCCCCAGCATTTT.

This chain's CDR3 is CATSPTYGNEQFF. CDR3 DNA: TGTGCCACCAGCCCTACCTACGGGAATGAGCAGTTCTTC. The chain combines TRBV15 with TRBJ2-1; no definite D call. Per the germline V gene, CDR1 is LNHNV and CDR2 is YYDKDF (reference sequence). This CDR3 spans 13 amino acids. The V end was cut by 5 bases, the J end by 7 bases, with 12 bases between.

V gene TRBV15 combines with J gene TRBJ1-5; unclear D gene. V shed 2 bases and J shed 3 bases, with 8 bases lying between them. CDR1 and CDR2 from the germline V gene are LNHNV and YYDKDF (reference sequence). This CDR3 is 14 amino acids long. CDR3 amino acids: CATSRYGDNQPQHF. The CDR3 nucleotides read TGTGCCACCAGCAGATATGGAGACAATCAGCCCCAGCATTTT.

This clone has more than one count but fewer than ten. CDR3 bases: TGCGCCAGTTCCGACCCGGGCTCCTATAATTCACCCCTCCACTTT. The encoded protein is CASSDPGSYNSPLHF. The rearrangement joins TRBV4-1 to TRBJ1-6; no firm D call. The CDR3 is 15 amino acids. Germline V CDR1 and CDR2: MGHRA, YSYEKL. V shed 9 bases and J shed 0 bases, with 12 bases lying between them.

The rearrangement uses TRBV4-1 and TRBJ2-6, with TRBD1 matching over 10 bases. This CDR3 has 13 amino acids. J lost 10 bases, V lost 4 bases, and 1 base had no gene match. Germline values: CDR1 MGHRA, CDR2 YSYEKL. CDR3 nucleotide sequence: TGCGCCAGCAGCCGGACAGGGGGGAACGTCCTGACTTTC. Translated: CASSRTGGNVLTF.

This chain uses TRBV6-5 with TRBJ2-2, with 10 bases lining up with TRBD1. Germline assignment: CDR1 MNHEY and CDR2 SVGAGI. The trim removed 7 bases at V and 6 bases at J, leaving 8 bases unmatched. The CDR3 length is 15 residues. The CDR3 reads CASTLGTGEAGELFF. The CDR3 DNA is TGTGCCAGCACCCTAGGGACAGGGGAGGCCGGGGAGCTGTTTTTT.

The chain combines TRBV3-1 (or the pseudogene TRBV3-2) with TRBJ1-5; possibly TRBD1 for D (6 bases). V was pared by 1 base and J by 7 bases, with 14 bases between. The CDR3 consists of 15 residues. Germline CDR1 LGHDT, CDR2 YNNKEL (reference sequence). The CDR3 reads CASSQASTGPQPQHF. The CDR3, as DNA: TGTGCCAGCAGCCAAGCTAGCACAGGGCCACAGCCCCAGCATTTT.

This clone was seen a single time. The chain uses TRBV7-9 and TRBJ2-2; no clear D. Trimming took 1 base from V and 0 from J, leaving 6 bases between them. CDR3 length: 15 amino acids. Germline loops: CDR1 SEHNR, CDR2 FQNEAQ (reference sequence). CDR3 loop: CASSLVAANTGELFF. DNA of the CDR3: TGTGCCAGCAGCTTAGTAGCCGCGAACACCGGGGAGCTGTTTTTT.

The chain links TRBV4-1 to TRBJ2-3; 13 bases line up with TRBD2. CDR3 length: 16 amino acids. The germline gives CDR1 MGHRA, CDR2 YSYEKL. V dropped 1 base and J dropped 5; count of bases not matched to a gene: 3. In nucleotides, the CDR3 is TGCGCCAGCAGCCAAGGACTAGCGGGGGGCGGAGATACGCAGTATTTT. Translating gives CASSQGLAGGGDTQYF.

The chain joins TRBV27 to TRBJ1-6; 8 nucleotides agree with TRBD1. This CDR3 has 15 residues. Germline V lookup: CDR1 MNHEY, CDR2 SMNVEV (reference sequence). V shed 3 bases, J shed 9 bases, and the junction held 7 bases outside the gene matches. The CDR3 DNA reads as TGTGCCAGCAGTTTCTTTGCAGGGGGCTTTTCACCCCTCCACTTT. Amino acid sequence: CASSFFAGGFSPLHF.

The V call is TRBV2, the J call TRBJ2-2, with D perhaps TRBD1 (6 bases). The germline CDR1 and CDR2 sequences are SNHLY and FYNNEI. This CDR3 is built from 13 residues. The V gene lost 5 bases and the J gene lost 3 bases, with 7 bases spanning the gap. The CDR3, as DNA: TGTGCCAGCAGTAGACAGGACACCGGGGAGCTGTTTTTT. It specifies CASSRQDTGELFF.

The J gene is TRBJ2-7, the V gene TRBV6-1; D unresolved. The V and J ends lost 7 bases and 7 bases respectively, with 17 bases between them. This CDR3 is 13 amino acids long. Per germline, CDR1 MNHNS and CDR2 SASEGT. This CDR3 reads CASTEQPQREQYV. In DNA form, the CDR3 reads TGTGCCAGCACCGAACAACCGCAGAGGGAGCAGTACGTC.

This clone was seen only a few times. This chain uses TRBV28 with TRBJ1-5, with D perhaps matching TRBD1 (5 bases). This CDR3 spans 17 amino acids. The V end lost 5 bases, the J end lost 0 bases, and 17 bases lay between the germline ends. Germline assignment: CDR1 MDHEN and CDR2 SYDVKM. Here the CDR3 reads CASSPPPRVRSNQPQHF. The DNA for the CDR3 is TGTGCCAGCAGTCCCCCCCCCAGGGTCCGTAGCAATCAGCCCCAGCATTTT.

The V and J genes are TRBV3-1 (or the pseudogene TRBV3-2) and TRBJ1-1, with TRBD1 identical over 9 bases. This CDR3 is 16 amino acids long. Germline CDR1 and CDR2: LGHDT and YNNKEL (reference sequence). Trimming took 3 bases from V and 5 from J; bases not matched to a gene: 10. DNA of the CDR3: TGTGCCAGCAGCCAGGAGCCCGACAGGGGGAGGACTGAAGCTTTCTTT. Translated: CASSQEPDRGRTEAFF.

The chain joins TRBV4-1 to TRBJ1-5, with D perhaps matching TRBD1 (5 bases). Trimming removed 1 base at V and 5 bases at J, with 12 bases between. The CDR3 consists of 15 residues. Per the germline V gene, CDR1 is MGHRA and CDR2 is YSYEKL. The CDR3 region has the DNA TGCGCCAGCAGCCAAGCCGGACACCCCTATCAGCCCCAGCATTTT. This sequence encodes CASSQAGHPYQPQHF.

The chain is built from TRBV11-2 and TRBJ1-4, with D maybe TRBD1 (6 bases). V was trimmed by 5 bases and J by 8 bases, leaving 18 bases between them. The CDR3 covers 15 residues. CDR1 is SGHAT, CDR2 FQNNGV, per germline. The CDR3 region has the DNA TGTGCCAGCAGCCCCGACAGGCTAAACCTAGAAAAACTGTTTTTT. This encodes CASSPDRLNLEKLFF.

This chain connects TRBV18 to TRBJ1-1; D perhaps matches TRBD1 (5 bases). The length of the CDR3 is 14 residues. Per the germline V gene, CDR1 is KGHSH and CDR2 is LQKENI. V was shortened by 6 bases and J by 7 bases, with 18 bases between the two germline ends. The CDR3 nucleotides are TGTGCCAGCTCTTTGACAGCCGGTAGGGATGAAGCTTTCTTT. Its protein product is CASSLTAGRDEAFF.

For this clone: The sample has other DNA sequences that encode this CDR3 too. The CDR3 reads CASSSGNYGYTF. The CDR3 region has the DNA TGTGCCAGCAGTTCCGGGAACTATGGCTACACCTTC. The chain employs TRBV6-5 and TRBJ1-2, with D hard to call. V was cut by 4 bases and J by 2 bases, with 5 bases left in between. This CDR3 is built from 12 residues. The germline gives CDR1 MNHEY, CDR2 SVGAGI.

The genes are TRBV25-1 and TRBJ2-7, with 10 bases identical to TRBD2. Germline CDR1 is MGHDK and CDR2 is SYGVNS. The ends lost 1 base at V and 3 bases at J; junction bases unmatched: 0. The CDR3 is 14 residues long. As DNA, the CDR3 is TGTGCCAGCAGTGAATTAGCGGGGGGCTACGAGCAGTACTTC. Translated: CASSELAGGYEQYF.

This clone occurred once. The chain combines TRBV9 with TRBJ1-5; D may be TRBD1 (5 bases). V shed 4 bases and J shed 3 bases, with 8 bases lying between them. Germline-derived CDR1 and CDR2 are SGDLS and YYNGEE. This CDR3 has 13 residues. Here the CDR3 reads CASSQGVNQPQHF. CDR3 nucleotide sequence: TGTGCCAGCAGCCAGGGCGTCAATCAGCCCCAGCATTTT.

The chain carries TRBV28 and TRBJ1-1, with D perhaps matching TRBD1 (6 bases). The length of the CDR3 is 15 residues. Germline V gene data show CDR1 as MDHEN and CDR2 as SYDVKM. With 2 bases removed from V and 5 bases from J, the gap between germline ends came to 15 bases. CDR3 protein: CASSLIAGAETEAFF. The CDR3, as DNA: TGTGCCAGCAGTTTAATAGCGGGGGCTGAAACTGAAGCTTTCTTT.